One T cell receptor beta chain is described in this entry. The CDR3 length is 12 residues. V gave up 6 bases and J gave up 3 bases, with 5 bases separating them. The V gene's germline CDR1 is SNHLY and CDR2 FYNNEI. This specimen comes from a study of shared clonotypes between healthy human individuals. Study-level information: CD4 naive and CD4 memory each took three plates per donor, while CD8 naive took two and CD8 memory one.

The data were produced by immunoSEQ multiplex PCR, yet TCRdb's version contains in-frame clones alone and is incomplete. The sample lists roughly 1,500,000 clones; 98% were seen once. The sequence derives from a man aged 25 to 40 in good health. The V and J genes are TRBV2 and TRBJ2-2; D unclear. The sequenced sample was naive CD4+ T cells sorted from blood. As to subset: CD45RA+ positively selected. This CDR3 is CASRMHTGELFF. In DNA form, the CDR3 reads TGTGCCAGCAGGATGCACACCGGGGAGCTGTTTTTT.